This TCR beta chain was profiled in a study of blood T cell repertoires in COVID-19. Turning to the study itself: Italy, Spain and the United States were the sources of the convalescent and acute COVID-19 samples. T cells, B-cell-depleted T cells, or PBMCs supplied cDNA or gDNA.

Researchers sorted participants into cohorts using their self-reported clinical history. As processed by the authors: Estimation of nucleated cell counts relied on the amplification of reference gene primers. Some clones are missing from TCRdb's copy, which holds only in-frame ones; the method was immunoSEQ multiplex PCR. Clonal size and the V and J genes are those of that table, whereas D and trimming came from the DNA. Seen here are 400,000 to 500,000 clones, 70% to 90% observed once, and the top ten hold 1.4%. Germline CDR1 reads SGHNT; CDR2 reads YYREEE (reference sequence). The length of the CDR3 is 15 residues. V was trimmed by 0 bases and J by 7 bases, leaving 17 bases between them. The sample holds one count of this clone.

This chain links TRBV5-4 with TRBJ2-7; TRBD2 is a possible D gene (7 bases). The source material was PBMCs or T cells enriched from blood (not recorded which). The TCR originated in a woman aged 18-29 years who had been exposed to COVID-19. The CDR3 is CASSLGPGGAIEQYF. The CDR3 coding sequence is TGTGCCAGCAGCTTGGGTCCGGGGGGCGCGATAGAGCAGTACTTC.